This TCR beta chain was recovered during a study of blood T cell repertoires in COVID-19. Study at large: PBMCs, B-cell-depleted T cells, or T cells were the source of the cDNA or gDNA that made up the material.

As handled by the study authors: Reference gene primer amplification gave estimated nucleated cell counts. Profiled with immunoSEQ multiplex PCR; TCRdb holds only in-frame clones, not every one. V and J calls and clone size are as listed in that table; D and trimming were resolved from the DNA. The table records around 120,000 clones, 90% of them present only once. There are 13 residues in the CDR3. Germline CDR1 MNHNY, CDR2 SVGAGI (reference sequence). The trim removed 6 bases at V and 5 bases at J, leaving 7 bases unmatched. The specimen was peripheral blood. The J gene is TRBJ2-7, the V gene TRBV6-6; 7 nucleotides align to TRBD1. The clonotype comes from a woman aged 60-70 years with COVID-19, enrolled during active disease. CDR3 residues: CASSLIQGNEQYF. The CDR3 nucleotides read TGTGCCAGCAGCCTTATACAGGGGAACGAGCAGTACTTC.